What follows is one T cell receptor (beta chain) and its context. Antigen specificity is unknown. Sequencing templates came from extracted RNA that was reverse transcribed into cDNA. TCRdb's copy holds only in-frame clones and misses some; the assay was immunoSEQ multiplex PCR. The sample includes about 180,000 clones, approximately 53% of them seen just once. This CDR3 region has 16 residues. V shed 3 bases and J shed 4 bases, with 17 bases lying between them. Germline V CDR1 and CDR2: SGDLS, YYNGEE. The data originate from a study of CD8+ T cells in alopecia areata. Treatment described: oral pan-JAK inhibitor, 5-10 mg twice daily. Patients with alopecia areata provided lesional scalp punch biopsies as well as peripheral blood. Study observations and caveats: Uncertainty remains about how baseline CD8+ expansion links to response, with one nonresponder. Sequenced scalp T cells also include alphabeta T cells resident in normal skin. Clonality in the scalp and expanded CD8+ clones ranked among the top 100 were significantly decreased by tofacitinib.

The material was CD8+ T cells sorted from blood, obtained at week 24, from a patient treated with tofacitinib. This sequence was found in a human donor with alopecia areata. The rearrangement joins TRBV9 to TRBJ2-1; D assignment may be TRBD1 or TRBD2 (6 bases each). In DNA form, the CDR3 reads TGTGCCAGCAGCGCCCCATTACAGGGAGGTTACAATGAGCAGTTCTTC. Its translation is CASSAPLQGGYNEQFF.